The entry below describes one T cell receptor beta chain. Its matching antigen is unknown. One end of the junction fails to match germline, which may point to a read error. This sample was included in a study of T cells in Graves' hyperthyroidism and ophthalmopathy. Study-wide findings and caveats: Ophthalmopathy, which appeared later, was predicted by the model a median about 6.8 months before onset.

This CDR3 is built from 19 residues. Germline lookup yields CDR1 LNHNV and CDR2 YYDKDF (reference sequence). Researchers amplified the TCR beta CDR3 regions from RNA transcripts. The HTBI primer set drove a first-round RT-PCR of the TCR CDR3. TCRdb re-analysed the multiplex PCR reads in MiXCR, keeping a single row per CDR3 protein. The table includes about 560,000 distinct CDR3 sequences, approximately 14% detected once. V and J are TRBV15 and TRBJ1-1; D might be TRBD1 (6 bases). What was sequenced was blood. The TCR originated in a woman in her 30s with Graves' hyperthyroidism. This CDR3 is CTTSRALDGGLGPGTEAFF. In DNA form, the CDR3 reads TGTACCACCAGCAGAGCCCTAGACGGGGGGCTCGGGCCGGGCACTGAAGCTTTCTTT.